This T cell receptor (beta chain) was documented in a study of blood T cell repertoires in COVID-19. Study-wide context: The study drew acute and convalescent COVID-19 samples from the United States, Italy and Spain. Nucleic acid was either cDNA or gDNA, and it came from T cells, B-cell-depleted T cells, or PBMCs.

The table came from immunoSEQ multiplex PCR; TCRdb's copy has only in-frame clones and leaves some out. The sample lists 130,000 or so clones; approximately 85% were seen once. CDR3 length: 14 amino acids. Germline CDR1 PRHDT, CDR2 FYEKMQ (reference sequence). V was clipped by 1 base and J by 11 bases; unmatched bases: 7. Sequencing input: peripheral blood. The J gene is TRBJ1-4, the V gene TRBV13, with 7 bases fitting TRBD1. The TCR was taken from a human donor in a cohort sampled during active COVID-19. CDR3 sequence: CASSLAGQPLKLFF. The CDR3 coding sequence is TGTGCCAGCAGCTTAGCGGGACAGCCGTTGAAACTGTTTTTT. Drawing the rest from reference TRBV13 and TRBJ1-4, the complete variable domain is AAGVIQSPRHLIKEKRETATLKCYPIPRHDTVYWYQQGPGQDPQFLISFYEKMQSDKGSIPDRFSAQQFSDYHSELNMSSLELGDSALYFCASSLAGQPLKLFFGSGTQLSVL.